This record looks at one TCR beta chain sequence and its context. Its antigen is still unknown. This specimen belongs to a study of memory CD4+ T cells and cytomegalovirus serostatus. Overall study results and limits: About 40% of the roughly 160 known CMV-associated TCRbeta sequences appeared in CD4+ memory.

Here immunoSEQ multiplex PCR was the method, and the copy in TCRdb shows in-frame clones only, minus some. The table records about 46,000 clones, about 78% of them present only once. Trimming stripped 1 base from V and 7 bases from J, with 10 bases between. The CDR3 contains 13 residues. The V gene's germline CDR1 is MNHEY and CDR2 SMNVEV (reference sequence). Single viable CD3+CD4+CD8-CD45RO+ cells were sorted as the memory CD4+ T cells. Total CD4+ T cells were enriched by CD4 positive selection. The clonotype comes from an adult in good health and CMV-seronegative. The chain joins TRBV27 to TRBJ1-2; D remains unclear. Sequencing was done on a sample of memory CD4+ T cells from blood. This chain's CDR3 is CASSLYQRRGYTF. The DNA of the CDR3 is TGTGCCAGCAGTTTATACCAACGTCGTGGCTACACCTTC.